The T cell receptor (beta chain) under discussion was sequenced for a study of identical twins. This clonotype was counted at least ten times. The CDR3 covers 15 residues. Germline V CDR1 and CDR2: MNHEY, SMNVEV (reference sequence). V lost 5 bases to trimming and J lost 5 bases; unmatched junction nucleotides: 7. From the 5' RACE reads, TCRdb called clonotypes with MiXCR, one entry per CDR3 protein. The sample holds about 1.7 million distinct CDR3 sequences; about 32% are singletons and the top ten take more than 0.25%. The specimen was cord blood. The chain has TRBV27 and TRBJ2-3; 10 bases line up with TRBD2. The sequence derives from a newborn girl in good health. The CDR3 nucleotides read TGTGCCAGCAGTCCCCGGACTAGCGGAGGAGATACGCAGTATTTT. It specifies CASSPRTSGGDTQYF.